The 19 T cell receptor beta chains presented below share a single source sample, sequenced in a study of PD-1 blockade in classical Hodgkin lymphoma. The data were produced by immunoSEQ multiplex PCR, yet TCRdb's version contains in-frame clones alone and is incomplete. The repertoire holds 90,000 to 100,000 clones, with more than 80% as singletons. Each and every patient relapsed after autologous stem cell transplantation, and patients got differing brentuximab vedotin exposure. The material was peripheral blood mononuclear cells (PBMCs), obtained before the second cycle of nivolumab. The receptors were sampled from a human donor with classical Hodgkin lymphoma.

The chain is built from TRBV19 and TRBJ2-1; 8 bases line up with TRBD1. CDR1 LNHDA and CDR2 SQIVND come from the germline V gene (reference sequence). The CDR3 loop spans 15 amino acids. Trimming at V came to 1 base and at J to 9 bases, leaving 8 bases not matched to a gene. The CDR3 DNA is TGTGCCAGTAGTATAGCAGGGGGCGTGAGTGGTGAGCAGTTCTTC. Translated, it gives CASSIAGGVSGEQFF.

The V call is TRBV7-2, the J call TRBJ2-1, with 7 bases identical to TRBD2. The ends lost 5 bases at V and 9 bases at J; junction bases unmatched: 10. Per the germline V gene, CDR1 is SGHTA and CDR2 is FQGNSA. CDR3 size: 14 residues. The CDR3 bases are TGTGCCAGCAGCCCGAGGGCGGGAGTAGGTGAGCAGTTCTTC. Translating gives CASSPRAGVGEQFF.

V and J are TRBV6-4 and TRBJ2-1, with unresolved D. Between the trimmed V and J ends, which lost 6 bases and 8 bases, there was a span of 17 bases. The germline V gene encodes CDR1 MRHNA and CDR2 SNTAGT. The CDR3 runs to 14 residues. The CDR3 protein is CASSLEKSADEQFF. The CDR3 coding sequence is TGTGCCAGCAGCCTTGAGAAGTCGGCGGATGAGCAGTTCTTC.

This clone was recorded once. This chain uses TRBV11-2 with TRBJ2-5; D perhaps matches TRBD2 (5 bases). V lost 3 bases and J 5 bases, leaving 10 bases between the germline ends. CDR3 length: 13 amino acids. CDR1 and CDR2 (germline): SGHAT, FQNNGV. In nucleotides, the CDR3 is TGTGCCAGCAGCTTTGGACTGGCCGAGACCCAGTACTTC. Translation gives CASSFGLAETQYF.

This chain joins TRBV5-5 and TRBJ1-5; TRBD1 matches at 9 bases. Trimming removed 2 bases from V and 7 bases from J; junction bases left unmatched: 4. This CDR3 contains 14 residues. Germline-derived CDR1 and CDR2 are SGHKS and YYEKEE (reference sequence). For the CDR3, the DNA is TGTGCCAGCAGCTTACAGGGGGCAGGCCAGCCCCAGCATTTT. It yields the protein CASSLQGAGQPQHF.

The chain links TRBV27 to TRBJ2-1; 12 nucleotides match TRBD2. With 8 bases clipped from V and 7 bases from J, the junction kept 6 bases outside the gene matches. CDR1 and CDR2 from the germline V gene are MNHEY and SMNVEV (reference sequence). There are 14 residues in the CDR3. In nucleotides, the CDR3 is TGTGCCAGCGCCGGGACTAGCGGGTCGAATGAGCAGTTCTTC. This encodes CASAGTSGSNEQFF.

V usage is TRBV28 and J usage is TRBJ1-1, with 7 bases fitting TRBD1. In germline, CDR1 is MDHEN, CDR2 SYDVKM. CDR3 length: 14 amino acids. Trimming cost V 7 bases and J 10 bases; bases outside gene matches: 15. This CDR3 is CASIGQGGIRAAFF. Written as DNA, the CDR3 is TGTGCCAGCATCGGGCAAGGGGGCATCCGTGCAGCTTTCTTT.

The chain employs TRBV7-9 and TRBJ1-1; no clear D. This CDR3 contains 14 residues. Trimming shortened V by 2 bases and J by 3 bases, and 10 bases separated the two germline ends. The germline V gene encodes CDR1 SEHNR and CDR2 FQNEAQ (reference sequence). This CDR3 is CASSLKAGDTEAFF. The CDR3, as DNA: TGTGCCAGCAGCTTAAAGGCCGGGGACACTGAAGCTTTCTTT. The variable domain in full, with the rest retrieved from reference TRBV7-9 and TRBJ1-1, is DTGVSQNPRHKITKRGQNVTFRCDPISEHNRLYWYRQTLGQGPEFLTYFQNEAQLEKSRLLSDRFSAERPKGSFSTLEIQRTEQGDSAMYLCASSLKAGDTEAFFGQGTRLTVV.

The rearrangement links TRBV19 to TRBJ2-2; D is uncertain. V lost 3 bases, J lost 0 bases, and 11 bases lay in between. The CDR3 is 16 amino acids. Germline V gene data show CDR1 as LNHDA and CDR2 as SQIVND (reference sequence). The CDR3 reads CASSIHGGANTGELFF. The CDR3 nucleotides are TGTGCCAGTAGTATTCATGGCGGTGCGAACACCGGGGAGCTGTTTTTT.

The chain combines TRBV19 with TRBJ2-7; the match to TRBD1 covers 8 bases. CDR1 is LNHDA and CDR2 is SQIVND in the germline V gene (reference sequence). V trimming: 3 bases; J trimming: 2 bases; junction bases outside the gene matches: 6. The CDR3 runs to 15 residues. Here the CDR3 DNA reads TGTGCCAGTAGTATCAGGGGGACAGGTGCCTACGAGCAGTACTTC. Translation: CASSIRGTGAYEQYF.

This rearrangement joins TRBV5-1 to TRBJ2-1, with D possibly being TRBD2 (7 bases). The CDR3 runs to 14 residues. The germline V gene encodes CDR1 SGHRS and CDR2 YFSETQ. Trimming shortened V by 4 bases and J by 4 bases, and 12 bases separated the two germline ends. CDR3 residues: CASSVGGGYNEQFF. The CDR3 bases are TGCGCCAGCAGCGTAGGGGGAGGGTACAATGAGCAGTTCTTC.

This rearrangement joins TRBV18 to TRBJ1-3; 7 bases align to TRBD1. The CDR3 length is 15 residues. V shed 3 bases, J shed 0 bases, and the junction held 2 bases outside the gene matches. Germline assignment: CDR1 KGHSH and CDR2 LQKENI. Here the CDR3 DNA reads TGTGCCAGCTCACCCGGGACAGCCTCTGGAAACACCATATATTTT. Protein: CASSPGTASGNTIYF.

The rearrangement links TRBV6-5 to TRBJ1-1; the D gene is possibly TRBD1 (5 bases). The CDR3 contains 15 residues. V shed 10 bases and J shed 0 bases, with 18 bases lying between them. The germline gives CDR1 MNHEY, CDR2 SVGAGI. CDR3 loop: CATHEPRQLNTEAFF. The CDR3 nucleotides read TGTGCCACTCACGAACCGAGACAGTTGAACACTGAAGCTTTCTTT.

This clone was seen only once. The chain joins TRBV6-1 to TRBJ1-5, with 10 bases lining up with TRBD1. This CDR3 comprises 17 residues. J gave up 2 bases and V 4 bases, and 8 bases lay outside the gene matches. In germline, CDR1 is MNHNS, CDR2 SASEGT. In DNA, the CDR3 is TGTGCCAGCAGTGCCCCCCCCGGGACAGGGGGCAATCAGCCCCAGCATTTT. Translating it yields CASSAPPGTGGNQPQHF.

This clone came up a few times. CDR3 sequence: CASSLVGQYTEAFF. The CDR3 DNA sequence: TGTGCCAGCAGCTTAGTAGGCCAGTACACTGAAGCTTTCTTT. The J gene is TRBJ1-1, the V gene TRBV7-9; D uncertain. The CDR3 is made up of 14 amino acids. Germline values: CDR1 SEHNR, CDR2 FQNEAQ (reference sequence). The V gene lost 1 base and the J gene lost 3 bases, with 9 bases spanning the gap.

The chain couples TRBV30 to TRBJ1-1; D not resolved. CDR3 length: 14 residues. Per germline, CDR1 GTSNPN and CDR2 SVGIG (reference sequence). V was cut by 5 bases and J by 8 bases, with 21 bases left in between. CDR3 loop: CAWGRTVGTREAFF. The CDR3 region has the DNA TGTGCCTGGGGCAGAACGGTGGGAACACGAGAAGCTTTCTTT.

The J gene is TRBJ2-1, the V gene TRBV28; a weak D match, TRBD2 (5 bases). Germline V CDR1 and CDR2: MDHEN, SYDVKM. The CDR3 runs 14 residues. Trimming shortened V by 2 bases and J by 8 bases, and 13 bases separated the two germline ends. The CDR3 spells CASSLSGRVHEQFF. The CDR3 region has the DNA TGTGCCAGCAGTTTAAGCGGTAGGGTCCATGAGCAGTTCTTC. Based on the CDR3 plus reference TRBV28 and TRBJ2-1, the full variable domain is DVKVTQSSRYLVKRTGEKVFLECVQDMDHENMFWYRQDPGLGLRLIYFSYDVKMKEKGDIPEGYSVSREKKERFSLILESASTNQTSMYLCASSLSGRVHEQFFGPGTRLTVL.

This chain uses TRBV28 with TRBJ1-5, with unresolved D. This CDR3 is 12 amino acids long. Germline CDR1 and CDR2: MDHEN and SYDVKM. The ends were cut back, 5 bases at V and 9 bases at J, with 11 bases in the middle. The CDR3 DNA sequence: TGTGCCAGCAGTGCCCCCATCCCGCCCCAGCATTTT. It specifies CASSAPIPPQHF.

CDR3 protein: CASGGTGRTEETQYF. The DNA for the CDR3 is TGTGCCAGCGGCGGGACAGGGAGAACCGAAGAGACCCAGTACTTC. The gene calls are TRBV7-6 and TRBJ2-5, with TRBD1 identical over 9 bases. Trimming at V came to 8 bases and at J to 3 bases, leaving 10 bases not matched to a gene. There are 15 residues in the CDR3. Germline assignment: CDR1 SGHVS and CDR2 FNYEAQ. Full variable domain (missing parts from reference TRBV7-6 and TRBJ2-5): GAGVSQSPRYKVTKRGQDVALRCDPISGHVSLYWYRQALGQGPEFLTYFNYEAQQDKSGLPNDRFSAERPEGSISTLTIQRTEQRDSAMYRCASGGTGRTEETQYFGPGTRLLVL.